The source of this TCR beta chain is a study of identical twins. The germline gives CDR1 SGHRS, CDR2 YFSETQ. The CDR3 is 17 residues long. V shed 1 base, J shed 4 bases, and the junction held 7 bases outside the gene matches. TCRdb reanalysed the 5' RACE reads using MiXCR and keeps one entry per CDR3 protein. This table holds fewer than 250,000 distinct CDR3 sequences, less than 9.5% found once. The TCR sequence derives from a woman under 30 in good health. The V call is TRBV5-1, the J call TRBJ2-2; 10 nucleotides agree with TRBD2. Specimen: memory (CD45RO+) T cells sorted from blood. The CDR3: CASSLLASGSLTGELFF. The DNA of the CDR3 is TGCGCCAGCAGCTTGCTGGCTAGCGGGAGCCTCACCGGGGAGCTGTTTTTT.